The rows below give T cell receptor beta chains drawn from one sample of a study of Graves' ophthalmopathy and Graves' hyperthyroidism. TCRdb fed the multiplex PCR reads into MiXCR, producing one record per CDR3 protein. Of 45,000 to 60,000 distinct CDR3 sequences in the sample, roughly half were seen once. The sample was peripheral blood. The receptors stem from an adult woman with Graves' ophthalmopathy. Each CDR3 is given with its conserved first and last residue. Fields, in order: V gene, clone size, J gene, D gene, CDR3 protein, CDR3 DNA. A D gene is named only where the DNA matches it firmly. Expanded clones get a size class; other rows say once, few or many, or leave the size out.

V gene: TRBV19; clone size: many; J gene: TRBJ2-7; D gene: .; CDR3 protein: CASSTSIGGYEQYF; CDR3 DNA: TGTGCCAGTAGTACCTCCATTGGAGGGTACGAGCAGTACTTC
V gene: TRBV5-1; clone size: .; J gene: TRBJ2-5; D gene: .; CDR3 protein: CASSTMTQYF; CDR3 DNA: TGCGCCAGCAGCACCATGACCCAGTACTTC
V gene: TRBV20-1; clone size: many; J gene: TRBJ2-1; D gene: .; CDR3 protein: CSASNPGQRVNEQFF; CDR3 DNA: TGCAGTGCTAGTAACCCCGGACAGAGAGTCAATGAGCAGTTCTTC
V gene: TRBV7-3; clone size: many; J gene: TRBJ2-1; D gene: TRBD2; CDR3 protein: CASSTLGGSSYNEQFF; CDR3 DNA: TGTGCCAGCAGTACCCTCGGCGGGAGCAGCTACAATGAGCAGTTCTTC
V gene: TRBV20-1; clone size: many; J gene: TRBJ2-1; D gene: TRBD2; CDR3 protein: CSVQGLAGNEQFF; CDR3 DNA: TGCAGTGTCCAGGGACTAGCGGGGAATGAGCAGTTCTTC
V gene: TRBV4-3; clone size: .; J gene: TRBJ2-6; D gene: .; CDR3 protein: CASSIGSDGANVLTF; CDR3 DNA: TGCGCCAGCAGCATAGGGAGCGATGGTGCCAACGTCCTGACTTTC
V gene: TRBV20-1; clone size: .; J gene: TRBJ2-1; D gene: TRBD1; CDR3 protein: CSANDLTGRNEQFF; CDR3 DNA: TGCAGTGCTAACGACTTGACAGGGCGCAATGAGCAGTTCTTC
V gene: TRBV27; clone size: many; J gene: TRBJ2-7; D gene: TRBD2; CDR3 protein: CASSLGLAGQASYEQYF; CDR3 DNA: TGTGCCAGCAGTTTAGGGCTAGCGGGACAAGCTTCCTACGAGCAGTACTTC
V gene: TRBV4-1; clone size: .; J gene: TRBJ2-1; D gene: TRBD2; CDR3 protein: CASSQLSGRVYNEQFF; CDR3 DNA: TGCGCCAGCAGCCAACTCTCCGGGAGGGTCTACAATGAGCAGTTCTTC
V gene: TRBV7-9; clone size: .; J gene: TRBJ2-2; D gene: TRBD2; CDR3 protein: CASSRGLAGGTGELFF; CDR3 DNA: TGCGCCAGCAGCCGTGGACTAGCGGGAGGAACCGGGGAGCTGTTTTTT
V gene: TRBV6-1; clone size: once; J gene: TRBJ2-5; D gene: TRBD2; CDR3 protein: CASSEARGRTQYF; CDR3 DNA: TGTGCCAGCAGTGAAGCGCGGGGGAGGACCCAGTACTTC
V gene: TRBV28; clone size: .; J gene: TRBJ2-1; D gene: TRBD2; CDR3 protein: CASSPLAGGSYNEQFF; CDR3 DNA: TGTGCCAGCAGTCCTCTAGCGGGAGGGTCCTACAATGAGCAGTTCTTC
V gene: TRBV15; clone size: .; J gene: TRBJ2-3; D gene: TRBD2; CDR3 protein: CATSRALGTSGRRITQYF; CDR3 DNA: TGTGCCACCAGCAGAGCTCTTGGGACTAGCGGGAGGAGGATTACGCAGTATTTT
V gene: TRBV12-3/TRBV12-4; clone size: few; J gene: TRBJ2-5; D gene: .; CDR3 protein: CASSPPAGDETQYF; CDR3 DNA: TGTGCCAGCAGTCCCCCCGCAGGGGACGAGACCCAGTACTTC
V gene: TRBV7-8; clone size: .; J gene: TRBJ2-1; D gene: .; CDR3 protein: CASSLKGAGGEQFF; CDR3 DNA: TGTGCCAGCAGCTTAAAGGGGGCGGGAGGTGAGCAGTTCTTC
V gene: TRBV7-3; clone size: .; J gene: TRBJ2-2; D gene: TRBD2; CDR3 protein: CASSFTGLANTGELFF; CDR3 DNA: TGTGCCAGCAGCTTCACGGGACTAGCGAACACCGGGGAGCTGTTTTTT
V gene: TRBV9; clone size: many; J gene: TRBJ2-6; D gene: TRBD1; CDR3 protein: CASSVVGTGGNGANVLTF; CDR3 DNA: TGTGCCAGCAGCGTAGTGGGGACAGGGGGAAATGGGGCCAACGTCCTGACTTTC